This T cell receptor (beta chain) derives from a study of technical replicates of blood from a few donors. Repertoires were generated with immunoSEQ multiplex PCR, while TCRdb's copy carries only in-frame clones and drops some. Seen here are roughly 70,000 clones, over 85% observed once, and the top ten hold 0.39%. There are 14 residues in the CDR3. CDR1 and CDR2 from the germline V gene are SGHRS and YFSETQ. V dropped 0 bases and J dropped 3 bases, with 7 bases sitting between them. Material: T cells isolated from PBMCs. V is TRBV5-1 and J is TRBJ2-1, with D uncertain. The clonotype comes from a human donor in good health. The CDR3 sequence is CASSLDPDYNEQFF. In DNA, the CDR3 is TGCGCCAGCAGCTTGGATCCAGACTACAATGAGCAGTTCTTC.